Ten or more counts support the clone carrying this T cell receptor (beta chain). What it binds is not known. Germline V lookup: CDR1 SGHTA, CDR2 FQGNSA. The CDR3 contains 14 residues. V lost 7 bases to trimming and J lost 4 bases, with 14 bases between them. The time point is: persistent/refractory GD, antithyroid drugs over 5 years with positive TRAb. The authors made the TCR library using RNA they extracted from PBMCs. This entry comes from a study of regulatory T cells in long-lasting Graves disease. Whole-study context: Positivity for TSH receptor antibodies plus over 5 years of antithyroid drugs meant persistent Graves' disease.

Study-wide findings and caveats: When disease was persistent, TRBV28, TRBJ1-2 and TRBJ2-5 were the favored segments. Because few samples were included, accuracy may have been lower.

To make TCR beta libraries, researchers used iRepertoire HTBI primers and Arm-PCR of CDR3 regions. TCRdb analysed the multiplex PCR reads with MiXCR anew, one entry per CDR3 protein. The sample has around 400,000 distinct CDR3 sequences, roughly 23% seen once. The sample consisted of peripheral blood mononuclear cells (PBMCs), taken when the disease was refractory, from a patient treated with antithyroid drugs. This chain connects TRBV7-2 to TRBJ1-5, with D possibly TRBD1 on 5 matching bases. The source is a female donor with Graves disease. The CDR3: CASNSLGGNQPQHF. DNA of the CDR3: TGTGCCAGCAACTCCCTGGGGGGGAATCAGCCCCAGCATTTT.